This T cell receptor (beta chain) was recorded in a study of Ad26.COV2.S vaccination and SARS-CoV-2 variants. Broader study findings: Similar non-spike TCR breadth was observed in recipients of vaccine and of placebo. The TCR breadth and depth analyses may have understated or missed part of the total T cell responses. While placebo recipients had lower spike-specific TCR breadth, vaccine recipients had more.

In the case of this clone: What it recognizes is unknown.

V lost 6 bases and J 6 bases, leaving 23 bases between the germline ends. The CDR3 covers 16 residues. Germline lookup yields CDR1 KGHSH and CDR2 LQKENI. Produced via immunoSEQ multiplex PCR; TCRdb's table is partial and in-frame only. The sample includes under 150,000 clones, approximately 90% of them seen just once. This sequence originates from a human donor who had recovered from COVID-19. This chain links TRBV18 with TRBJ1-2, with D possibly TRBD1 on 5 matching bases. This specimen consisted of peripheral blood, obtained after recovery from COVID-19. CDR3 nucleotide sequence: TGTGCCAGCTCCGACCAATATAGCCAGGGAGGGGATGGCTACACCTTC. Its translation is CASSDQYSQGGDGYTF.